Each of the 23 T cell receptor beta chains below was sequenced from the same sample in a study of CD8 T cells in Susac syndrome. Random hexamers primed reverse transcription of about 0.45 to 1 ug RNA. Via MiXCR, TCRdb re-called the immunoSEQ multiplex PCR reads, giving one row per CDR3 protein. The profile shows roughly 150,000 distinct CDR3 sequences, 85% to 95% of them singletons. Source material: CD4+ T cells from PBMCs. These receptors came from a human donor with Susac syndrome.

This chain connects TRBV24-1 to TRBJ2-7; no clear D. V lost 1 base and J 5 bases, leaving 5 bases between the germline ends. The germline V gene encodes CDR1 KGHDR and CDR2 SFDVKD. The CDR3 length is 12 residues. CDR3 in DNA: TGTGCCACCAGTGATTTAGGAGACGAGCAGTACTTC. It yields the protein CATSDLGDEQYF.

J is TRBJ1-2 and V is TRBV14, with a weak D call TRBD1 (5 bases). Germline CDR1 reads SGHDN; CDR2 reads FVKESK. V dropped 1 base and J dropped 4 bases, with 7 bases sitting between them. This CDR3 spans 13 amino acids. The CDR3 loop reads CASSQVGTYGYTF. CDR3 coding DNA: TGTGCCAGCAGCCAAGTAGGGACCTATGGCTACACCTTC.

This chain joins TRBV5-1 and TRBJ2-2, with D possibly being TRBD2 (5 bases). The CDR3 spans 14 residues. Germline CDR1 SGHRS, CDR2 YFSETQ. V lost 0 bases, J lost 6 bases, and 9 bases lay in between. CDR3 amino acids: CASSLERIPGELFF. The DNA for the CDR3 is TGCGCCAGCAGCTTGGAGCGGATCCCCGGGGAGCTGTTTTTT.

The rearrangement links TRBV27 to TRBJ1-6; no clear D. This CDR3 has 14 residues. Germline V gene lookup returns CDR1 MNHEY and CDR2 SMNVEV (reference sequence). The germline V and J ends were trimmed by 6 bases and 0 bases, with 6 bases remaining between them. The CDR3 region is CASRQASYNSPLHF. In nucleotides, the CDR3 is TGTGCCAGCAGGCAAGCCTCCTATAATTCACCCCTCCACTTT.

V usage is TRBV13 and J usage is TRBJ2-7, with TRBD2 matching over 8 bases. J gave up 0 bases and V 2 bases, and 6 bases lay outside the gene matches. The CDR3 loop spans 16 amino acids. Per germline, CDR1 PRHDT and CDR2 FYEKMQ (reference sequence). The DNA for the CDR3 is TGTGCCAGCAGCTTAAAAGGGACTAGTGTCTCCTACGAGCAGTACTTC. Translating gives CASSLKGTSVSYEQYF.

The genes are TRBV12-3 or TRBV12-4 and TRBJ2-5, with 9 bases identical to TRBD2. The CDR3 totals 15 residues. The V gene end was trimmed by 6 bases and the J gene end by 4 bases; junction bases not matched to a gene: 9. The CDR3 region is CASRSSGGLGETQYF. The CDR3 nucleotides are TGTGCCAGCAGATCAAGCGGGGGGCTTGGAGAGACCCAGTACTTC.

The rearrangement uses TRBV4-2 and TRBJ1-2; D unclear. The CDR3 spans 13 residues. CDR1 and CDR2 from the germline V gene are LGHNA and YNFKEQ. V lost 2 bases, J lost 5 bases, and 9 bases lay in between. CDR3 nucleotides: TGTGCCAGCAGCCAATTAAACCAATATGGCTACACCTTC. Translated: CASSQLNQYGYTF.

V usage is TRBV9 and J usage is TRBJ1-6, with 12 bases identical to TRBD1. The V and J ends lost 0 bases and 5 bases, in that order; junction bases with no gene match: 3. The CDR3 extends over 17 amino acids. Germline V lookup: CDR1 SGDLS, CDR2 YYNGEE. CDR3 region: CASSVAGQGADNSPLHF. The CDR3 DNA follows: TGTGCCAGCAGCGTAGCGGGACAGGGGGCAGATAATTCACCCCTCCACTTT.

The chain employs TRBV18 and TRBJ1-1, with D perhaps TRBD1 (6 bases). The CDR3 runs 14 residues. The V gene's germline CDR1 is KGHSH and CDR2 LQKENI. The ends were cut back, 4 bases at V and 5 bases at J, with 14 bases in the middle. CDR3 nucleotides: TGTGCCAGCTCACGGGACACCCAACAGACTGAAGCTTTCTTT. This translates into CASSRDTQQTEAFF.

V is TRBV20-1 and J is TRBJ1-1; D is undetermined. The CDR3 sequence is 13 residues long. V was clipped by 3 bases and J by 1 base, with 9 bases between them. In germline, CDR1 is DFQATT, CDR2 SNEGSKA (reference sequence). The CDR3 loop is CSARRPPNTEAFF. The DNA of the CDR3 is TGCAGTGCTAGGAGGCCACCGAACACTGAAGCTTTCTTT.

DNA of the CDR3: TGTGCCAGCTCACCTGGTTTTAGTCAGCCCCAGCATTTT. It encodes CASSPGFSQPQHF. The chain is built from TRBV18 and TRBJ1-5; D gene ambiguous. This CDR3 is 13 amino acids long. Germline V gives CDR1 KGHSH, CDR2 LQKENI. Trimming removed 3 bases from V and 6 bases from J, with 9 bases in between.

V gene TRBV19 combines with J gene TRBJ1-1; D possibly corresponds to TRBD1 (5 bases). CDR3 length: 15 residues. CDR1 and CDR2 (germline): LNHDA, SQIVND (reference sequence). V shed 7 bases and J shed 0 bases, with 15 bases lying between them. The CDR3 DNA sequence: TGTGCCAGTACCCCACGGGGACCGATGAACACTGAAGCTTTCTTT. Protein sequence: CASTPRGPMNTEAFF. Complete variable domain (other parts from reference TRBV19 and TRBJ1-1): DGGITQSPKYLFRKEGQNVTLSCEQNLNHDAMYWYRQDPGQGLRLIYYSQIVNDFQKGDIAEGYSVSREKKESFPLTVTSAQKNPTAFYLCASTPRGPMNTEAFFGQGTRLTVV.

V usage is TRBV20-1 and J usage is TRBJ2-1; 8 bases map to TRBD2. Germline V gene data show CDR1 as DFQATT and CDR2 as SNEGSKA (reference sequence). Losses at the gene ends were 8 bases for V and 10 bases for J; bases not matched to a gene: 16. This CDR3 region has 14 residues. CDR3 loop: CSTNLGGGLVEQFF. DNA for the CDR3: TGCAGTACCAACCTGGGCGGGGGACTAGTGGAGCAGTTCTTC.

This clonotype was detected only once. This chain links TRBV15 with TRBJ2-5, with D maybe TRBD1 (6 bases). This CDR3 region has 13 residues. Germline values: CDR1 LNHNV, CDR2 YYDKDF (reference sequence). V lost 3 bases, J lost 5 bases, and 10 bases lay in between. The CDR3 bases are TGTGCCACCAGCAGGGCAACAGGGGAGACCCAGTACTTC. It is translated as CATSRATGETQYF.

To note about this clonotype: One end of the junction does not line up with germline, which may come from a read error. The J gene is TRBJ1-2, the V gene TRBV25-1; D is uncertain. CDR3 length: 13 amino acids. Per the germline V gene, CDR1 is MGHDK and CDR2 is SYGVNS. The CDR3 spells CASNGRQDYGYTF. The CDR3 DNA sequence: TGTGCCAGCAATGGGAGGCAGGACTACGGCTACACCTTC.

This chain joins TRBV7-2 and TRBJ2-5; TRBD1 matches 7 bases. This CDR3 contains 13 residues. Looked up from germline, CDR1 is SGHTA and CDR2 is FQGNSA. The trim removed 6 bases at V and 5 bases at J, leaving 6 bases unmatched. CDR3 region: CASSRQGTETQYF. Here the CDR3 DNA reads TGTGCCAGCAGTCGACAGGGTACGGAGACCCAGTACTTC.

The gene calls are TRBV3-1 and TRBJ2-3, with D tentatively TRBD2 (6 bases). CDR1 is LGHDT, CDR2 YNNKEL, per germline (reference sequence). This CDR3 is built from 14 residues. Between the trimmed V and J ends, which lost 3 bases and 4 bases, there was a span of 11 bases. The CDR3 is CASSQTRVADTQYF. The CDR3 DNA sequence: TGTGCCAGCAGCCAGACTAGAGTCGCAGATACGCAGTATTTT.

The chain joins TRBV28 to TRBJ1-2; D is undetermined. CDR1 is MDHEN, CDR2 SYDVKM, per germline. Trimming cost V 6 bases and J 8 bases, with 10 bases left between them. The CDR3 sequence is 11 residues long. The CDR3 loop reads CASRALSGYTF. As DNA, the CDR3 is TGTGCCAGCAGGGCGCTGAGCGGCTACACCTTC.

The chain is built from TRBV5-1 and TRBJ2-5; 9 bases align to TRBD2. Trimming cost V 1 base and J 2 bases; bases outside gene matches: 3. The CDR3 length is 15 residues. CDR1 is SGHRS, CDR2 YFSETQ, per germline. The CDR3 reads CASSLMAGGQETQYF. In nucleotides, the CDR3 is TGCGCCAGCAGCTTGATGGCGGGGGGGCAAGAGACCCAGTACTTC.

The chain links TRBV19 to TRBJ2-6; D call uncertain. This CDR3 comprises 14 residues. V was trimmed by 5 bases and J by 4 bases, leaving 9 bases between them. Per the germline V gene, CDR1 is LNHDA and CDR2 is SQIVND (reference sequence). The CDR3 sequence is CASSPPRGANVLTF. CDR3 sequence (DNA): TGTGCCAGTAGTCCCCCCAGGGGGGCCAACGTCCTGACTTTC.

The chain links TRBV4-2 to TRBJ1-2; D may be TRBD1 (6 bases). The CDR3 extends over 15 amino acids. V was cut by 0 bases and J by 8 bases, with 16 bases left in between. Germline V gene lookup returns CDR1 LGHNA and CDR2 YNFKEQ. CDR3 DNA sequence: TGTGCCAGCAGCCAAGAACGGGACACCAGCGGGGGCTACACCTTC. Protein product: CASSQERDTSGGYTF.

The chain uses TRBV29-1 and TRBJ2-3, with D possibly TRBD1 on 6 matching bases. V lost 6 bases, J lost 5 bases, and 24 bases lay in between. CDR3 length: 16 residues. The V gene's germline CDR1 is SQVTM and CDR2 ANQGSEA. This CDR3 is CSVQEIKTGWEDTQYF. The CDR3 DNA is TGCAGCGTCCAAGAAATTAAGACAGGCTGGGAAGATACGCAGTATTTT.

The rearrangement links TRBV29-1 to TRBJ2-4; D gene uncertain. CDR3 length: 12 residues. Germline CDR1 is SQVTM and CDR2 is ANQGSEA. Trimming shortened V by 1 base and J by 9 bases, and 10 bases separated the two germline ends. CDR3 loop: CSVEAPGGIQYF. The DNA of the CDR3 is TGCAGCGTTGAAGCCCCAGGCGGCATTCAGTACTTC. Full variable domain (rest looked up from reference TRBV29-1 and TRBJ2-4): SAVISQKPSRDICQRGTSLTIQCQVDSQVTMMFWYRQQPGQSLTLIATANQGSEATYESGFVIDKFPISRPNLTFSTLTVSNMSPEDSSIYLCSVEAPGGIQYFGAGTRLSVL.